The 26 T cell receptor beta chains given below trace back to one sample, sequenced in a study of blood T cell repertoires in COVID-19 (TCRdb year 2020). The library was produced with the immunoSEQ multiplex PCR assay. Imported from immuneACCESS, the table was reduced by TCRdb to in-frame sequences with V and J called. These copies leave out some clones; in studies compared against another copy, an unresolved V gene accounts for under half, and the cause of the remainder is not known. The table for this sample lists 50,000 to 65,000 clones; roughly 86% of them were counted only once. Jointly, the top ten make up more than 1% of the sample. Sequences were obtained from peripheral blood. The source is a man between 65 and 85 years old with acute or convalescent COVID-19.

This chain links TRBV15 with TRBJ2-1; 9 positions agree with TRBD2. J gave up 6 bases and V 2 bases, and 8 bases lay outside the gene matches. The germline V gene encodes CDR1 LNHNV and CDR2 YYDKDF (reference sequence). This CDR3 comprises 16 residues. CDR3 sequence: CATSRRAGGSSNEQFF. CDR3 DNA sequence: TGTGCCACCAGCAGAAGGGCGGGAGGGTCTAGCAATGAGCAGTTCTTC.

V gene TRBV4-2 combines with J gene TRBJ2-5; D is uncertain. Trimming removed 1 base at V and 1 base at J, with 7 bases between. From germline, CDR1 is LGHNA and CDR2 YNFKEQ. The CDR3 extends over 14 amino acids. The CDR3, as DNA: TGTGCCAGCAGCCAAGGTGCGAGCCAAGAGACCCAGTACTTC. This translates into CASSQGASQETQYF.

V gene TRBV5-4 combines with J gene TRBJ2-6; 8 nucleotides align to TRBD2. The CDR3 has 16 residues. The germline CDR1 and CDR2 sequences are SGHNT and YYREEE (reference sequence). Trimming took 4 bases from V and 4 from J; bases not matched to a gene: 7. CDR3 protein: CASSPPGGGGANVLTF. The CDR3 nucleotides are TGTGCCAGCAGCCCTCCCGGGGGGGGCGGGGCCAACGTCCTGACTTTC.

The rearrangement uses TRBV30 and TRBJ1-2; TRBD1 agrees at 11 bases. The germline V gene has CDR1 GTSNPN and CDR2 SVGIG (reference sequence). The CDR3 has 15 amino acids. The junction had 9 bases not matched to a gene; V was cut back by 2 bases and J by 7 bases. The CDR3 region has the DNA TGTGCCTGGAGTCCGCCGTGGACAGGGGGCTCTGGCTACACCTTC. Its protein is CAWSPPWTGGSGYTF.

This clone was detected only once. The rearrangement links TRBV9 to TRBJ2-7, with D possibly being TRBD2 (6 bases). The V end was cut by 4 bases, the J end by 0 bases, with 20 bases between. Germline V gene sequence: CDR1 SGDLS, CDR2 YYNGEE. The CDR3 contains 17 residues. CDR3 sequence reads: CASSPTAMGLNSYEQYF. Written as DNA, the CDR3 is TGTGCCAGCAGCCCGACCGCAATGGGACTTAACTCCTACGAGCAGTACTTC.

The chain has TRBV11-2 and TRBJ1-1; tentatively, D is TRBD1 (6 bases). The V end lost 6 bases, the J end lost 8 bases, and 19 bases lay between the germline ends. The V gene's germline CDR1 is SGHAT and CDR2 FQNNGV. The CDR3 has 14 residues. The chain's CDR3 is CASSSGTQAREAFF. For the CDR3, the DNA is TGTGCCAGCAGTTCCGGGACACAAGCGAGGGAAGCTTTCTTT.

There are a few counts of this clone. The chain has TRBV12-3 or TRBV12-4 and TRBJ2-2; no clear D. Trimming took off 6 bases at V and 6 bases at J, with 11 bases between the two ends. CDR3 length: 13 residues. In nucleotides, the CDR3 is TGTGCCAGCAGCCGGGTGACTGCCGGGGAGCTGTTTTTT. Its protein is CASSRVTAGELFF.

This clone showed up just once. The chain joins TRBV9 to TRBJ2-3, with TRBD2 as a possible D gene (5 bases). Germline V gene sequence: CDR1 SGDLS, CDR2 YYNGEE. This CDR3 is built from 15 residues. V lost 4 bases, J lost 1 base, and 13 bases lay in between. This CDR3 reads CASSPHAEGTDTQYF. The CDR3 DNA reads TGTGCCAGCAGCCCCCATGCGGAGGGCACAGATACGCAGTATTTT.

The rearrangement links TRBV18 to TRBJ1-1; D gene unclear. The CDR3 runs to 14 residues. Germline CDR1 KGHSH, CDR2 LQKENI. V shed 6 bases and J shed 7 bases, with 18 bases lying between them. The DNA of the CDR3 is TGTGCCAGCTCGCCATATGACCTGGAGAATGAAGCTTTCTTT. Its translation: CASSPYDLENEAFF.

The rearrangement links TRBV7-8 to TRBJ2-1, with TRBD2 identical over 7 bases. This CDR3 is built from 18 residues. The V and J ends lost 0 bases and 1 base, in that order; junction bases with no gene match: 9. Germline V gives CDR1 SGHVS, CDR2 FQNEAQ. The CDR3 sequence: CASSLAKGLAVSYNEQFF. The CDR3 nucleotides read TGTGCCAGCAGCTTAGCGAAAGGGCTAGCGGTGTCCTACAATGAGCAGTTCTTC.

This clone turned up a few times. The gene calls are TRBV6-5 and TRBJ1-4; D is undetermined. Per the germline V gene, CDR1 is MNHEY and CDR2 is SVGAGI. This CDR3 has 13 residues. The V end was cut by 7 bases, the J end by 5 bases, with 11 bases between. As DNA, the CDR3 is TGTGCCAGCAAGTTCGGGTCGAATGAAAAACTGTTTTTT. Its translation is CASKFGSNEKLFF.

CDR3 coding DNA: TGTGCCAGCAGTTCCCGGGGGAATCAGCCCCAGCATTTT. It is translated as CASSSRGNQPQHF. The chain recombines TRBV6-5 with TRBJ1-5; D is possibly TRBD1 (5 bases). This CDR3 contains 13 residues. Trimming stripped 4 bases from V and 4 bases from J, with 8 bases between. Per germline, CDR1 MNHEY and CDR2 SVGAGI.

The J gene is TRBJ1-2, the V gene TRBV27; perhaps TRBD1 as D (5 bases). This CDR3 spans 14 amino acids. Germline V gene data show CDR1 as MNHEY and CDR2 as SMNVEV (reference sequence). Trimming left V 6 bases short and J 6 bases short, with 17 bases between. The CDR3 sequence is CASRSFGGEDGYTF. Here the CDR3 DNA reads TGTGCCAGCAGATCTTTCGGGGGGGAAGATGGCTACACCTTC.

V and J are TRBV5-6 and TRBJ2-7; possible D gene TRBD2, 6 bases. Germline V gene data show CDR1 as SGHDT and CDR2 as YYEEEE. The CDR3 consists of 14 residues. Trimming took off 4 bases at V and 2 bases at J, with 13 bases between the two ends. Here the CDR3 DNA reads TGTGCCAGCAGCCTCCCGGGAGCTACCTACGAGCAGTACTTC. Encoded protein: CASSLPGATYEQYF.

The rearrangement joins TRBV7-9 to TRBJ2-7; TRBD1 aligns across 9 bases. This CDR3 has 15 residues. Germline lookup yields CDR1 SEHNR and CDR2 FQNEAQ (reference sequence). After removal of 1 base from V and 5 bases from J, the junction contained 6 bases not matched to a gene. In DNA form, the CDR3 reads TGTGCCAGCAGCTTAGTGGGGACAGGGTTCGACGAGCAGTACTTC. It codes for CASSLVGTGFDEQYF.

This chain connects TRBV3-1 (or the pseudogene TRBV3-2) to TRBJ2-7; the D gene is possibly TRBD2 (6 bases). The V end was cut by 6 bases, the J end by 5 bases, with 14 bases between. The CDR3 is made up of 13 amino acids. Per the germline V gene, CDR1 is LGHDT and CDR2 is YNNKEL (reference sequence). This CDR3 is CASRYSGVHEQYF. In DNA, the CDR3 is TGTGCCAGCAGATATTCGGGGGTCCACGAGCAGTACTTC.

The J gene is TRBJ1-1, the V gene TRBV30; D may be TRBD1 (5 bases). V gave up 3 bases and J gave up 0 bases, with 14 bases separating them. Germline V gene sequence: CDR1 GTSNPN, CDR2 SVGIG (reference sequence). The CDR3 sequence is 15 residues long. The CDR3 nucleotides are TGTGCCTGGAGGGAGTACAGGAGTATGAACACTGAAGCTTTCTTT. Its translation is CAWREYRSMNTEAFF.

CDR3 residues: CSVDTGTSGTEQFF. The CDR3, as DNA: TGCAGCGTAGACACCGGGACTAGCGGGACTGAGCAGTTCTTC. The chain has TRBV29-1 and TRBJ2-1; 13 nucleotides line up with TRBD2. The CDR3 is 14 amino acids. V gave up 6 bases and J gave up 9 bases; unmatched junction bases: 8. Looked up from germline, CDR1 is SQVTM and CDR2 is ANQGSEA.

CDR3: CASSRGEGTQYF. CDR3 nucleotide sequence: TGTGCCAGCAGTCGGGGGGAAGGGACGCAGTATTTT. The chain has TRBV27 and TRBJ2-3; 7 bases agree with TRBD2. Germline CDR1 MNHEY, CDR2 SMNVEV (reference sequence). V trimming: 5 bases; J trimming: 9 bases; junction bases outside the gene matches: 5. CDR3 size: 12 residues.

CDR3 sequence: CASSPAGRGGSNEQFF. The CDR3 DNA reads as TGTGCCAGCAGCCCTGCCGGGCGGGGGGGGTCCAATGAGCAGTTCTTC. The chain recombines TRBV4-2 with TRBJ2-1, with 9 bases aligning to TRBD2. The CDR3 is made up of 16 amino acids. Unmatched junction bases numbered 10, after V lost 4 bases and J lost 6 bases. Germline loops: CDR1 LGHNA, CDR2 YNFKEQ.

This chain joins TRBV5-1 and TRBJ1-1, with D possibly TRBD1 on 5 matching bases. The germline CDR1 and CDR2 sequences are SGHRS and YFSETQ. The CDR3 is 17 residues long. The V gene lost 0 bases and the J gene lost 1 base, with 16 bases spanning the gap. CDR3 nucleotides: TGCGCCAGCAGCTTGGGCCCCCGTTCCGGGGGGAACACTGAAGCTTTCTTT. This encodes CASSLGPRSGGNTEAFF.

V gene TRBV11-2 combines with J gene TRBJ2-3, with D possibly matching TRBD2 (5 bases). The CDR3 runs to 15 residues. Trimming removed 5 bases at V and 3 bases at J, with 15 bases between. CDR1 and CDR2 from the germline V gene are SGHAT and FQNNGV. The CDR3 DNA reads as TGTGCCAGCAGCCAAAGGGAGAGCAGTACAGATACGCAGTATTTT. It codes for CASSQRESSTDTQYF.

The genes are TRBV24-1 and TRBJ1-1; no firm D call. The CDR3 covers 14 residues. Germline V gives CDR1 KGHDR, CDR2 SFDVKD. DNA of the CDR3: TGTGCATCACTAGAGTGGTTAGGCGACACTGAAGCTTTCTTT. This gives the protein CASLEWLGDTEAFF.

The chain joins TRBV5-5 to TRBJ2-3, with a possible D match to TRBD2 (6 bases). Between the trimmed V and J ends, which lost 5 bases and 5 bases, there was a span of 15 bases. In germline, CDR1 is SGHKS, CDR2 YYEKEE (reference sequence). This CDR3 has 14 amino acids. CDR3 DNA: TGTGCCAGCAGGTTCTCTGGCGGGGAAGATACGCAGTATTTT. It encodes CASRFSGGEDTQYF. The variable domain in full, with the rest retrieved from reference TRBV5-5 and TRBJ2-3, is DAGVTQSPTHLIKTRGQQVTLRCSPISGHKSVSWYQQVLGQGPQFIFQYYEKEERGRGNFPDRFSARQFPNYSSELNVNALLLGDSALYLCASRFSGGEDTQYFGPGTRLTVL.

V usage is TRBV5-8 and J usage is TRBJ2-2; 7 bases are shared with TRBD2. Germline V gene lookup returns CDR1 SGHTS and CDR2 YDEGEE. This CDR3 is 14 amino acids long. The V gene end was trimmed by 3 bases and the J gene end by 4 bases; junction bases not matched to a gene: 3. DNA for the CDR3: TGTGCCAGCAGCTCGGGACTAATCACCGGGGAGCTGTTTTTT. This gives the protein CASSSGLITGELFF.

A few counts support this clone. The rearrangement joins TRBV27 to TRBJ1-1; a weak D match, TRBD1 (5 bases). Germline CDR1 MNHEY, CDR2 SMNVEV (reference sequence). The V and J ends lost 4 bases and 5 bases respectively, with 14 bases between them. The CDR3 covers 14 residues. DNA for the CDR3: TGTGCCAGCAGTTGGTACCAGGGAGGGACTGAAGCTTTCTTT. This sequence encodes CASSWYQGGTEAFF.